The 5 T cell receptor beta chains below come from one sample, sequenced in a study of blood T cell repertoires in COVID-19. The repertoire was sequenced with immunoSEQ multiplex PCR; TCRdb's copy has only in-frame clones and lacks some. There are around 94,000 clones in the sample; more than 80% occur only once, and less than 5% lies in the top ten. Sequencing was performed on peripheral blood. The receptors were gathered from a human donor in a cohort sampled during active COVID-19.

This chain uses TRBV5-1 with TRBJ1-2; TRBD1 matches 7 bases. The CDR3 is made up of 14 amino acids. Germline V gene data show CDR1 as SGHRS and CDR2 as YFSETQ. The junction had 5 bases not matched to a gene; V was cut back by 0 bases and J by 6 bases. CDR3 loop: CASSLALGQDGYTF. The DNA of the CDR3 is TGCGCCAGCAGCTTGGCGCTCGGACAGGATGGCTACACCTTC. The full variable domain, completed using reference TRBV5-1 and TRBJ1-2, is KAGVTQTPRYLIKTRGQQVTLSCSPISGHRSVSWYQQTPGQGLQFLFEYFSETQRNKGNFPGRFSGRQFSNSRSEMNVSTLELGDSALYLCASSLALGQDGYTFGSGTRLTVV.

This rearrangement joins TRBV18 to TRBJ1-2; 10 bases are shared with TRBD1. Losses at the gene ends were 2 bases for V and 2 bases for J; bases not matched to a gene: 5. This CDR3 has 16 residues. CDR1 KGHSH and CDR2 LQKENI come from the germline V gene. As DNA, the CDR3 is TGTGCCAGCTCACCAAAGGACAGGGGGAGGAACTATGGCTACACCTTC. Translating it yields CASSPKDRGRNYGYTF.

The gene calls are TRBV12-5 and TRBJ2-1; TRBD2 matches 11 bases. After removal of 7 bases from V and 10 bases from J, the junction contained 9 bases not matched to a gene. Germline V gene lookup returns CDR1 LGHNT and CDR2 FRNRAP. The CDR3 has 14 residues. This CDR3 reads CASDPSGGSGEQFF. The CDR3 bases are TGTGCTAGTGACCCTAGCGGGGGGTCAGGGGAGCAGTTCTTC.

The sample holds one count of this clone. The chain links TRBV29-1 to TRBJ1-3; weak D call: TRBD1 (6 bases). Germline V gene lookup returns CDR1 SQVTM and CDR2 ANQGSEA. The CDR3 sequence is 12 residues long. Deletions cut 7 bases from V and 2 bases from J, with 9 bases between. CDR3 loop: CSGGQAGNTIYF. The CDR3 bases are TGCAGCGGGGGGCAGGCTGGAAACACCATATATTTT.

J is TRBJ1-4 and V is TRBV19; weak D call: TRBD1 (6 bases). The CDR3 loop spans 14 amino acids. CDR1 and CDR2 (germline): LNHDA, SQIVND (reference sequence). V lost 9 bases and J lost 8, with 19 bases in between. CDR3 residues: CASTHRVVGEKLFF. For the CDR3, the DNA is TGTGCCAGCACCCACAGGGTGGTGGGGGAAAAACTGTTTTTT.